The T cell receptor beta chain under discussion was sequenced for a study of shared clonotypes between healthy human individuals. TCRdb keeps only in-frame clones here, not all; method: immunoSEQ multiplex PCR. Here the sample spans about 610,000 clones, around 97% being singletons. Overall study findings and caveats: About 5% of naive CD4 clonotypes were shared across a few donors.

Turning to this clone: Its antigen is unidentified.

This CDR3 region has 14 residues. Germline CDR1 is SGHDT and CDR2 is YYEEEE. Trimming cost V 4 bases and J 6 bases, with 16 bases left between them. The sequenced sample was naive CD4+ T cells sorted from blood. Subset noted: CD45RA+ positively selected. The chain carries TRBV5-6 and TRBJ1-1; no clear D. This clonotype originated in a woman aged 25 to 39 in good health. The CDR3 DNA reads TGTGCCAGCAGCCGCCGGACCCCCCGGGCTGAAGCTTTCTTT. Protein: CASSRRTPRAEAFF.